Reported below is one T cell receptor beta chain. Vbeta (60) and Jbeta (13) primers were used in the PCR. Only in-frame clones appear in the TCRdb table, and some are missing; sequencing was by immunoSEQ multiplex PCR. This sample has approximately 220,000 clones, with approximately 79% found just once. The record originates from a study of cytomegalovirus exposure and HLA in healthy donors. Germline values: CDR1 SGHTA, CDR2 FQGNSA. CDR3 length: 15 residues. J lost 6 bases, V lost 5 bases, and 8 bases had no gene match. The TCR sequence derives from a man younger than 35 in good health and CMV-seronegative. This chain uses TRBV7-2 with TRBJ2-1, with TRBD1 identical over 9 bases. The sample taken for sequencing was PBMCs. The CDR3 spells CASSHGQGLPNEQFF. The CDR3, as DNA: TGTGCCAGCAGCCATGGACAGGGGTTGCCCAATGAGCAGTTCTTC.